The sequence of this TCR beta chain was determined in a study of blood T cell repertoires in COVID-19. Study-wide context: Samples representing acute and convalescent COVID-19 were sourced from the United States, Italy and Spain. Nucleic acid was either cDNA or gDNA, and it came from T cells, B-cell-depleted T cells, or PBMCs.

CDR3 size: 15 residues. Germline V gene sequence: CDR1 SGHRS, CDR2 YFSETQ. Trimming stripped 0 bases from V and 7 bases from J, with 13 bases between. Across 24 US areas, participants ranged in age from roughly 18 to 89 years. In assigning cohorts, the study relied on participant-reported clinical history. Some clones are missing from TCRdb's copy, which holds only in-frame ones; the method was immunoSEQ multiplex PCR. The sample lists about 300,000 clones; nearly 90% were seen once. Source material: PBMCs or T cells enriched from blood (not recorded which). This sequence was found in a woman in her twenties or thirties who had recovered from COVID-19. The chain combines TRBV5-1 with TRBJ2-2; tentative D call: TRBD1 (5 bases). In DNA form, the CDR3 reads TGCGCCAGCAGCTTGGGACCCCAGGGCCTCGGGGAGCTGTTTTTT. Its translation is CASSLGPQGLGELFF.